Following are 10 T cell receptor beta chains from one sample sequenced in a study of blood T cells in healthy people across ages. PCR was performed a second time for roughly 7 to 12 cycles using a sample-barcoded 5' primer and a J-beta primer mix. One entry per CDR3 protein, called by TCRdb with MiXCR from the 5' RACE reads. The repertoire consists of 870,000 or so distinct CDR3 sequences, with around 26% occurring once and the leading ten covering 15% to 20%. What was sequenced was blood. These receptors originate from an elderly woman in good health.

As for this clonotype: A clone one base away is much larger, so this may be a read error. The gene calls are TRBV11-2 and TRBJ2-5, with D possibly TRBD2 on 5 matching bases. Germline V gene sequence: CDR1 SGHAT, CDR2 FQNNGV. The V gene lost 3 bases and the J gene lost 11 bases, with 19 bases spanning the gap. There are 14 residues in the CDR3. The CDR3 DNA is TGTGCCAGCAGCTTGCTAGCAAGTACAGATGAGCAGTACTTC. Translating it yields CASSLLASTDEQYF.

Concerning this clonotype itself: Given a much more abundant clone one base away, this may be a read error. CDR3 in amino acids: CSARNTGEAHNEQFF. In DNA form, the CDR3 reads TGCAGTGCTAGAAACACAGGGGAAGCACACAATGAGCAGTTCTTC. J is TRBJ2-1 and V is TRBV20-1; 7 positions match TRBD1. CDR3 length equals 15 residues. J lost 5 bases, V lost 2 bases, and 9 bases had no gene match. The germline V gene encodes CDR1 DFQATT and CDR2 SNEGSKA (reference sequence).

Remarks on this clonotype: This may stem from a read error, because a much larger clone lies one nucleotide away. V and J are TRBV9 and TRBJ1-1; 7 bases align to TRBD1. Germline V lookup: CDR1 SGDLS, CDR2 YYNGEE. CDR3 length equals 14 residues. Trimming removed 3 bases from V and 5 bases from J; junction bases left unmatched: 7. The CDR3 DNA sequence: TGTGCCAGCAGCGCTGCGACAGGGAGTACTGAAGCTTTCTTT. Protein product: CASSAATGSTEAFF. Based on the CDR3 plus reference TRBV9 and TRBJ1-1, the full variable domain is DSGVTQTPKHLITATGQRVTLRCSPRSGDLSVYWYQQSLDQGLQFLIQYYNGEERAKGNILERFSAQQFPDLHSELNLSSLELGDSALYFCASSAATGSTEAFFGQGTRLTVV.

This clonotype was counted between two and nine times. The DNA of the CDR3 is TGTGCCAGCAGCCAAGGGGGGACAGGGAGCAATTCACCCCTCCACTTT. Translation: CASSQGGTGSNSPLHF. The J gene is TRBJ1-6, the V gene TRBV4-2, with 9 bases aligning to TRBD1. The ends lost 1 base at V and 7 bases at J; junction bases unmatched: 5. Germline loops: CDR1 LGHNA, CDR2 YNFKEQ. The CDR3 is 16 residues long.

On this clonotype itself: A read error may be the cause here, since a much bigger clone is one base away. The chain couples TRBV5-1 to TRBJ1-2, with 10 positions matching TRBD1. V lost 0 bases to trimming and J lost 6 bases; unmatched junction nucleotides: 5. This CDR3 contains 15 residues. Germline V gives CDR1 SGHRS, CDR2 YFSETQ. The CDR3 DNA follows: TGCGCCAGCAGCTTGGGGGGACAGGGGAGGAATGGCTACACCTTC. This encodes CASSLGGQGRNGYTF.

This clonotype was detected ten times or more. The gene calls are TRBV30 and TRBJ2-6; D not resolved. Germline CDR1 reads GTSNPN; CDR2 reads SVGIG (reference sequence). Trimming pared 3 bases from V and 0 bases from J, leaving 3 bases between. The CDR3 extends over 13 amino acids. Here the CDR3 DNA reads TGTGCCTGGAGGGCCTCTGGGGCCAACGTCCTGACTTTC. It specifies CAWRASGANVLTF.

This clonotype was detected ten times or more. The gene calls are TRBV20-1 and TRBJ1-5; 9 nucleotides agree with TRBD1. The CDR3 is 15 residues long. Per the germline V gene, CDR1 is DFQATT and CDR2 is SNEGSKA (reference sequence). Trimming cost V 5 bases and J 6 bases; bases outside gene matches: 11. The CDR3 DNA follows: TGCAGTGCTCCACCCGGACAGGGGATTGGTCAGCCCCAGCATTTT. Its translation: CSAPPGQGIGQPQHF.

The sample holds many counts of this clonotype. CDR3 in DNA: TGCAGCCCCTTAGGTGCAGGGGGGGTCCATGAGCAGTTCTTC. Translated: CSPLGAGGVHEQFF. The rearrangement joins TRBV20-1 to TRBJ2-1; D possibly matches TRBD1 or TRBD2 (7 bases each). This CDR3 has 14 amino acids. CDR1 and CDR2 (germline): DFQATT, SNEGSKA (reference sequence).

The CDR3 is CSARDGRGRYNEQYF. CDR3 sequence (DNA): TGCAGTGCTAGAGATGGAAGGGGAAGGTACAATGAGCAGTACTTC. This rearrangement joins TRBV20-1 to TRBJ2-1; TRBD1 is a possible D gene (5 bases). The tail of the sequence fits TRBJ2-7 better, so the J call may be wrong. This CDR3 is 15 amino acids long. Germline values: CDR1 DFQATT, CDR2 SNEGSKA (reference sequence).

This clonotype was seen a handful of times. The J gene is TRBJ2-1, the V gene TRBV14; the D gene is possibly TRBD2 (6 bases). Deletions cut 4 bases from V and 0 bases from J, with 16 bases between. This CDR3 region has 17 residues. Germline V gives CDR1 SGHDN, CDR2 FVKESK. The CDR3 region is CASSPWGVISSYNEQFF. The CDR3 nucleotides read TGTGCCAGCAGCCCCTGGGGGGTTATAAGCTCCTACAATGAGCAGTTCTTC.